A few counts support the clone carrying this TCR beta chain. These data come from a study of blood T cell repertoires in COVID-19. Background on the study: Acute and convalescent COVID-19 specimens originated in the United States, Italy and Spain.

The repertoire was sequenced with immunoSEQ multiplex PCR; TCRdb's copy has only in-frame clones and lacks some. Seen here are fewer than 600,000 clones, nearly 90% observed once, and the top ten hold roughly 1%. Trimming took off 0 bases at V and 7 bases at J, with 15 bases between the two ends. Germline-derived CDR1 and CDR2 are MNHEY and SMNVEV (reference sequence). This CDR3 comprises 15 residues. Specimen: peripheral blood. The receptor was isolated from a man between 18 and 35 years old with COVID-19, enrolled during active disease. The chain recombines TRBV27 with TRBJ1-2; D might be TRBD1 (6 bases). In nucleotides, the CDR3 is TGTGCCAGCAGTTTATCGCAGGGGTTTGCTCTTGGCTACACCTTC. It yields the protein CASSLSQGFALGYTF.